This TCR beta chain was captured in a study of blood T cell repertoires in COVID-19. For the study at large: The samples span acute and convalescent COVID-19 from the United States, Italy and Spain.

The CDR3 is 17 residues long. Germline V gives CDR1 SGHAT, CDR2 FQNNGV. The V gene end was trimmed by 1 base and the J gene end by 3 bases; junction bases not matched to a gene: 9. In the original analysis: By means of reference gene primer amplification, nucleated cell counts were estimated. Data came from immunoSEQ multiplex PCR; TCRdb stores just in-frame clones and leaves some out. That table is the source of V, J and clone size, and D and trimming were worked out from the DNA. The data contain fewer than 350,000 clones, roughly nine tenths of them singletons. Participants were aged roughly 18 to 90 years, lived in over 20 US areas, and enrolled virtually. Assignment of participants to cohorts was predicated upon participant-reported clinical history.

The genes are TRBV11-2 and TRBJ2-5, with TRBD1 identical over 9 bases. This TCR derives from a man aged 60 to 69 who had recovered from COVID-19. Source material: PBMCs or T cells enriched from blood (not recorded which). The CDR3 coding sequence is TGTGCCAGCAGCTTAGTTTCACTCTGGGACAGGGAAGAGACCCAGTACTTC. It encodes CASSLVSLWDREETQYF. Complete variable domain (other parts from reference TRBV11-2 and TRBJ2-5): EAGVAQSPRYKIIEKRQSVAFWCNPISGHATLYWYQQILGQGPKLLIQFQNNGVVDDSQLPKDRFSAERLKGVDSTLKIQPAKLEDSAVYLCASSLVSLWDREETQYFGPGTRLLVL.